Presented here are 9 T cell receptor beta chains from one specimen sequenced in a study of identical twins. TCRdb analysed the 5' RACE reads with MiXCR anew, one entry per CDR3 protein. The sample contains about 550,000 distinct CDR3 sequences, about 22% of which appear only once. Another study also made use of these data, one on yellow fever vaccine responses in identical twins.

The sequenced sample consisted of CD4+ T cells sorted from blood. The source of these receptors is a young woman in good health.

This clonotype was found a few times. V is TRBV12-3 or TRBV12-4 and J is TRBJ1-2; D is undetermined. The CDR3 is 17 residues long. The V end lost 5 bases, the J end lost 0 bases, and 19 bases lay between the germline ends. CDR3 amino acids: CASSPLGFQWANYGYTF. The CDR3 DNA sequence: TGTGCCAGCAGTCCCTTGGGATTCCAGTGGGCTAACTATGGCTACACCTTC.

The chain couples TRBV29-1 to TRBJ1-2; TRBD1 matches at 10 bases. The J segment lost 8 bases and the V segment lost 3 bases, leaving 6 bases of the junction unmatched. The length of the CDR3 is 13 residues. The germline CDR1 and CDR2 sequences are SQVTM and ANQGSEA. This CDR3 reads CSVEGTGVIGYTF. CDR3 coding DNA: TGCAGCGTTGAGGGGACAGGGGTTATAGGCTACACCTTC.

The chain carries TRBV3-1 and TRBJ2-3, with 9 positions matching TRBD2. Germline V gene sequence: CDR1 LGHDT, CDR2 YNNKEL (reference sequence). Trimming removed 11 bases from V and 7 bases from J; junction bases left unmatched: 16. CDR3 size: 15 residues. The CDR3 region is CACCKREDRAHTQYF. The DNA of the CDR3 is TGTGCCTGCTGCAAGCGGGAGGATCGGGCACATACGCAGTATTTT.

This clonotype was detected a few times. This chain uses TRBV12-3 or TRBV12-4 with TRBJ2-1; 12 bases match TRBD2. There are 14 residues in the CDR3. After removal of 6 bases from V and 8 bases from J, the junction contained 5 bases not matched to a gene. The CDR3 nucleotides are TGTGCCAGCAGGAGGACTAGCGGGATTCATGAGCAGTTCTTC. It is translated as CASRRTSGIHEQFF.

V usage is TRBV11-3 and J usage is TRBJ2-5; the D is unclear. Germline CDR1 reads SGHNT; CDR2 reads YENEEA. V gave up 0 bases and J gave up 2 bases, with 13 bases separating them. This CDR3 region has 16 residues. The CDR3 DNA follows: TGTGCCAGCAGCTTAGATGCGTCGCCTGTACAAGAGACCCAGTACTTC. Translating gives CASSLDASPVQETQYF.

This clonotype was recorded many times. The chain links TRBV7-2 to TRBJ2-5; 9 bases fit TRBD2. V was pared by 5 bases and J by 5 bases, with 15 bases of the junction left unmatched. This CDR3 contains 17 residues. Per germline, CDR1 SGHTA and CDR2 FQGNSA. The CDR3 sequence is CASSPGDIAGVGETQYF. The DNA for the CDR3 is TGTGCCAGCAGCCCCGGGGATATAGCGGGAGTGGGGGAGACCCAGTACTTC.

The table lists this clonotype with a few counts. The V call is TRBV6-1, the J call TRBJ2-5, with 12 bases matching TRBD2. Germline V gene data show CDR1 as MNHNS and CDR2 as SASEGT. With 5 bases clipped from V and 4 bases from J, the junction kept 5 bases outside the gene matches. The length of the CDR3 is 15 residues. CDR3: CASSTLAGGLETQYF. The CDR3 DNA follows: TGTGCCAGCAGTACACTAGCGGGAGGACTAGAGACCCAGTACTTC.

This clonotype was detected a few times. CDR3 sequence reads: CASSPLTQSGANVLTF. For the CDR3, the DNA is TGCGCCAGCAGCCCCCTGACCCAATCTGGGGCCAACGTCCTGACTTTC. This chain uses TRBV5-1 with TRBJ2-6, with no clear D. This CDR3 comprises 16 residues. V was clipped by 4 bases and J by 1 base, with 12 bases between them. Germline values: CDR1 SGHRS, CDR2 YFSETQ.

This clonotype was detected ten times or more. The CDR3 reads CASSYSIMGNGELFF. Here the CDR3 DNA reads TGTGCCAGCAGTTACTCGATTATGGGAAACGGGGAGCTGTTTTTT. The rearrangement links TRBV6-5 to TRBJ2-2; D unclear. The V and J ends lost 0 bases and 7 bases respectively, with 12 bases between them. The CDR3 sequence is 15 residues long. CDR1 is MNHEY, CDR2 SVGAGI, per germline.